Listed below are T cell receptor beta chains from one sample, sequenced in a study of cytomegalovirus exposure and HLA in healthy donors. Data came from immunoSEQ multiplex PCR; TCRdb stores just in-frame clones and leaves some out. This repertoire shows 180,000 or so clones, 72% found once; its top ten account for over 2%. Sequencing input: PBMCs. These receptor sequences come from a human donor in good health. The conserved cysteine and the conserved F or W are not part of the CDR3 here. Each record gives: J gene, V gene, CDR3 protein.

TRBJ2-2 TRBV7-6 ASSEGQGATGELF
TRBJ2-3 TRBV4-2 ASSPLAGTDTQY
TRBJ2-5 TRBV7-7 ASSLGLAGGETQY
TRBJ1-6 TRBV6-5 ASSYSTTNSPLH
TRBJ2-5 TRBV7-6 ASSFVGLGANGTQY
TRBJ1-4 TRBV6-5 ASRQGGEKLF
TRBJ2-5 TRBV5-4 ASRGAPPETQY
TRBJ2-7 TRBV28 ASSLADSYEQY
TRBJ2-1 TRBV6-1 ASSVQPAYNEQF
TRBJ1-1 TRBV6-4 ASSDGDSTEAF
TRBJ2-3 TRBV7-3 ASSRVAGGSGDTQY
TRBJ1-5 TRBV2 ASSELESRGSNQPQH